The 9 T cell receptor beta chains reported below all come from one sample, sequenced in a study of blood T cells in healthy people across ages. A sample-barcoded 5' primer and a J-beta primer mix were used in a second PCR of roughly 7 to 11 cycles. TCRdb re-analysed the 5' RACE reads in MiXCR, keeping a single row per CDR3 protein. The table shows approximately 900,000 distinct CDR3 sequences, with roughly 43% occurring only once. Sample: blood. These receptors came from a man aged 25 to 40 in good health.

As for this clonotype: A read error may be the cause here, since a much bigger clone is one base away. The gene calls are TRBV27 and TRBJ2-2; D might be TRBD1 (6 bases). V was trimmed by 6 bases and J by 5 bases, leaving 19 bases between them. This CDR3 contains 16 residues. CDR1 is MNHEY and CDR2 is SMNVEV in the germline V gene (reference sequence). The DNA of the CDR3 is TGTGCCAGCAGCCTTCGACCTGGGGGCAGGACCGGGGAGCTGTTTTTT. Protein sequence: CASSLRPGGRTGELFF.

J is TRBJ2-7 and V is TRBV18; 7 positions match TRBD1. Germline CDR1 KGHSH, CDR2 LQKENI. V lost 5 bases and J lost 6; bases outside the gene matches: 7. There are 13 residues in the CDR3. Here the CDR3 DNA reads TGTGCCAGCTCAGGAACAGGGGTAAGCGAGCAGTACTTC. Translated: CASSGTGVSEQYF. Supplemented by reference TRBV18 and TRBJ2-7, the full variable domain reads NAGVMQNPRHLVRRRGQEARLRCSPMKGHSHVYWYRQLPEEGLKFMVYLQKENIIDESGMPKERFSAEFPKEGPSILRIQQVVRGDSAAYFCASSGTGVSEQYFGPGTRLTVT.

The CDR3 DNA is TGTGCCATCAAAGGCCAAAGCGGGGGTGCTAGCACAGATACGCAGTATTTT. This sequence encodes CAIKGQSGGASTDTQYF. The V and J genes are TRBV10-3 and TRBJ2-3; 8 nucleotides align to TRBD2. Per the germline V gene, CDR1 is ENHRY and CDR2 is SYGVKD. V was clipped by 7 bases and J by 0 bases; unmatched bases: 12. This CDR3 spans 17 amino acids.

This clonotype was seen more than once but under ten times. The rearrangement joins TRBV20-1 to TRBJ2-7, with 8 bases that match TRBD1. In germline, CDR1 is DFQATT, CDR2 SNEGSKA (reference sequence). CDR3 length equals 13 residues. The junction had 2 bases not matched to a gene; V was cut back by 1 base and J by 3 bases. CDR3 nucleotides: TGCAGTGCTAGAGGACAGGGGATCTACGAGCAGTACTTC. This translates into CSARGQGIYEQYF.

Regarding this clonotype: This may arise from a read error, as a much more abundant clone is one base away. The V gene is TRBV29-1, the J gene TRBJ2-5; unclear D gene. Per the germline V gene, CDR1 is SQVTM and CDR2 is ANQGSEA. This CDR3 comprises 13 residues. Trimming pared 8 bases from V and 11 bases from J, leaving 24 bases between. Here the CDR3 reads CSSGPGSYNEQYF. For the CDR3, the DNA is TGCAGCTCGGGTCCTGGCAGCTACAATGAGCAGTACTTC.

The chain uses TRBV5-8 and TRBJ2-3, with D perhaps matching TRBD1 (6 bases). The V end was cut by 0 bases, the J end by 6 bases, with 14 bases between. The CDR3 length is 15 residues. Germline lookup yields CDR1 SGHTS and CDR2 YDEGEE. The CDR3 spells CASSLALGALDTQYF. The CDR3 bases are TGTGCCAGCAGCTTGGCCCTGGGGGCCTTGGATACGCAGTATTTT.

The CDR3 loop is CASSVGTIETDTQYF. CDR3 coding DNA: TGTGCCAGCAGTGTCGGGACTATCGAAACAGATACGCAGTATTTT. This chain joins TRBV28 and TRBJ2-3; 7 bases fit TRBD2. Unmatched junction bases numbered 8, after V lost 5 bases and J lost 3 bases. Germline loops: CDR1 MDHEN, CDR2 SYDVKM. This CDR3 has 15 residues. The complete variable domain, with remaining parts taken from reference TRBV28 and TRBJ2-3, reads DVKVTQSSRYLVKRTGEKVFLECVQDMDHENMFWYRQDPGLGLRLIYFSYDVKMKEKGDIPEGYSVSREKKERFSLILESASTNQTSMYLCASSVGTIETDTQYFGPGTRLTVL.

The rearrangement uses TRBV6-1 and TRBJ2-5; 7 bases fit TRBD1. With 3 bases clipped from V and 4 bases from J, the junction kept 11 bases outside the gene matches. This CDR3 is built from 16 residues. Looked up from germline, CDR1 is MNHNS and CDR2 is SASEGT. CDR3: CASSDFHAGGAETQYF. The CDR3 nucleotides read TGTGCCAGCAGTGATTTCCATGCAGGGGGAGCAGAGACCCAGTACTTC.

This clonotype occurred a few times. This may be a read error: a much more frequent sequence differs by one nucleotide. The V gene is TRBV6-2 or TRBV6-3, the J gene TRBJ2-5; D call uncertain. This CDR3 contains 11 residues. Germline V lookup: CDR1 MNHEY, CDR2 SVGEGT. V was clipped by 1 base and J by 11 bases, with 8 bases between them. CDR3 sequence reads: CASSYYNEQYF. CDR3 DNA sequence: TGTGCCAGCAGTTACTACAATGAGCAGTACTTC.